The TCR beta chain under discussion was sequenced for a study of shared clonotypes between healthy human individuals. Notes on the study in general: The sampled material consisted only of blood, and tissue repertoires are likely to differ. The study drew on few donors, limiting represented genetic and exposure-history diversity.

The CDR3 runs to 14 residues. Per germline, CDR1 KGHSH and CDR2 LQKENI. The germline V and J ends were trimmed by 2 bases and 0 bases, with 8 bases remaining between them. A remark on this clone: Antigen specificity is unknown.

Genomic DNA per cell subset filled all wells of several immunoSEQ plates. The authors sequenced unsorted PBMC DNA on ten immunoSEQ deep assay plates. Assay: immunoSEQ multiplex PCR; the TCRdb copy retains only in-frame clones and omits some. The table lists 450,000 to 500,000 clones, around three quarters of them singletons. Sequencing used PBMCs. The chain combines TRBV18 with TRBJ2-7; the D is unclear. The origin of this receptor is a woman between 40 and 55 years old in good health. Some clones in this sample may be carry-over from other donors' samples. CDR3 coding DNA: TGTGCCAGCTCACCAGCCAGGAACTCCTACGAGCAGTACTTC. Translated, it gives CASSPARNSYEQYF. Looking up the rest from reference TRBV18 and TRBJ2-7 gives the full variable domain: NAGVMQNPRHLVRRRGQEARLRCSPMKGHSHVYWYRQLPEEGLKFMVYLQKENIIDESGMPKERFSAEFPKEGPSILRIQQVVRGDSAAYFCASSPARNSYEQYFGPGTRLTVT.